This entry describes one T cell receptor (beta chain). The data are from a study of blood T cell repertoires in COVID-19. On the study more broadly: Acute-phase and convalescent COVID-19 samples originated in the United States, Italy and Spain. The cDNA or gDNA used as material had been derived from T cells, B-cell-depleted T cells, or PBMCs.

Methods used by the authors: Amplification of reference gene primers provided the estimated nucleated cell counts. Generated by immunoSEQ multiplex PCR, the TCRdb table keeps only in-frame clones and is missing some. Clonal size and the V and J genes are those of that table, whereas D and trimming came from the DNA. The sample holds about 150,000 clones; around 84% are singletons and the top ten take around 9.8%. V shed 3 bases and J shed 2 bases, with 11 bases lying between them. Per germline, CDR1 ENHRY and CDR2 SYGVKD. This CDR3 has 14 residues. The sequencing input was peripheral blood. The sequence came from a woman aged 45-65 years with acute or convalescent COVID-19. The V call is TRBV10-3, the J call TRBJ2-7; TRBD1 might be the D (5 bases). Here the CDR3 DNA reads TGTGCCATCAGTGACAGGGCCAATACCTACGAGCAGTACTTC. Its protein is CAISDRANTYEQYF.